This T cell receptor beta chain is from a study of OX40 agonist ivuxolimab in advanced cancers. Study results and caveats: Average numbers of expanded clones were greater in CD8+ T cells than in CD4+.

Per germline, CDR1 SGHRS and CDR2 YFSETQ. J lost 5 bases, V lost 1 base, and 15 bases had no gene match. CDR3 length: 18 amino acids. The repertoire was sequenced with immunoSEQ multiplex PCR; TCRdb's copy has only in-frame clones and lacks some. The sample records about 99,000 clones, roughly 90% being singletons. On this clone: Its target is unknown.

The input for sequencing was CD4+ or CD8+ T cells sorted from blood, taken in a trial of the OX40 agonist ivuxolimab. The chain is built from TRBV5-1 and TRBJ2-5, with 9 positions matching TRBD2. The receptor's source is an adult with an advanced solid tumor such as melanoma, head and neck, liver or kidney cancer. The CDR3 region has the DNA TGCGCCAGCAGCTTGATTAATTCAGGTAGCGGGAGTACGGAGACCCAGTACTTC. Its translation is CASSLINSGSGSTETQYF.